This entry lists 29 T cell receptor beta chains sequenced from one sample in a study of human versus mouse CDR3 diversity and MHC coevolution (dated by TCRdb to between 2016 and 2019). The library relied on the immunoSEQ multiplex PCR assay. Sourced from immuneACCESS, this table was stored by TCRdb with only in-frame sequences that have V and J called. A share of the clones is absent; for the studies checked, an unresolved V gene accounts for under half, and the remainder has no known explanation. The sample table records around 59,000 clones; around 94% of these occur just once. Over 15% of the sample lies in the top ten. Sample: naive CD4+ T cells from blood. In the paper's terms, the cell subset or site label means: CD45RO-negative CD62L-positive naive CD4 T cells. The receptors were gathered from a person between 60 and 69 years old in good health.

The V and J genes are TRBV7-3 and TRBJ2-3, with TRBD2 matching 11 bases. V lost 2 bases, J lost 0 bases, and 1 base stayed unmatched. Germline loops: CDR1 SGHTA, CDR2 FQGTGA. The CDR3 totals 16 residues. As DNA, the CDR3 is TGTGCCAGCAGCTTACGACTAGCGGGGAGCACAGATACGCAGTATTTT. This translates into CASSLRLAGSTDTQYF.

The rearrangement uses TRBV2 and TRBJ2-5; D ambiguous. The V and J ends lost 5 bases and 7 bases respectively, with 8 bases between them. CDR1 and CDR2 (germline): SNHLY, FYNNEI. The CDR3 runs 11 residues. The DNA of the CDR3 is TGTGCCAGCAGTCGGTCGGGGACCCAGTACTTC. Encoded protein: CASSRSGTQYF.

The chain joins TRBV19 to TRBJ2-5; perhaps TRBD1 as D (6 bases). Germline V CDR1 and CDR2: LNHDA, SQIVND (reference sequence). V was trimmed by 7 bases and J by 5 bases, leaving 17 bases between them. The CDR3 extends over 14 amino acids. For the CDR3, the DNA is TGTGCCAGTATAGGACAGAAGAAGGGGGAGACCCAGTACTTC. This encodes CASIGQKKGETQYF. The full variable domain, in which reference TRBV19 and TRBJ2-5 provide the parts outside the CDR3, is DGGITQSPKYLFRKEGQNVTLSCEQNLNHDAMYWYRQDPGQGLRLIYYSQIVNDFQKGDIAEGYSVSREKKESFPLTVTSAQKNPTAFYLCASIGQKKGETQYFGPGTRLLVL.

V gene TRBV7-3 combines with J gene TRBJ1-5; perhaps TRBD1 as D (6 bases). The length of the CDR3 is 13 residues. V lost 6 bases and J 7 bases, leaving 13 bases between the germline ends. Looked up from germline, CDR1 is SGHTA and CDR2 is FQGTGA. The CDR3 DNA is TGTGCCAGCAGTCTTTCAGGGGACCAGCCCCAGCATTTT. It yields the protein CASSLSGDQPQHF.

This chain links TRBV10-3 with TRBJ2-3, with D hard to call. V lost 5 bases and J lost 6, with 6 bases in between. This CDR3 is 11 amino acids long. The germline V gene encodes CDR1 ENHRY and CDR2 SYGVKD. The CDR3 is CAISKADTQYF. The CDR3 bases are TGTGCCATCAGTAAAGCGGATACGCAGTATTTT.

CDR3: CASSFSRRAGVNGELFF. CDR3 sequence (DNA): TGTGCCAGCAGTTTTTCCCGGCGGGCAGGGGTTAACGGGGAGCTGTTTTTT. J is TRBJ2-2 and V is TRBV28; D perhaps matches TRBD1 (6 bases). CDR1 is MDHEN and CDR2 is SYDVKM in the germline V gene. CDR3 size: 17 residues. V gave up 3 bases and J gave up 7 bases, with 21 bases separating them.

Here the CDR3 DNA reads TGTGCCAGCAGTGACGGTCCTTACAATGAGCAGTTCTTC. Translation: CASSDGPYNEQFF. This sequence joins TRBV6-1 and TRBJ2-1; D not certain. The CDR3 sequence is 13 residues long. Trimming shortened V by 3 bases and J by 4 bases, and 7 bases separated the two germline ends. The germline V gene encodes CDR1 MNHNS and CDR2 SASEGT.

This chain joins TRBV6-6 and TRBJ2-3, with D tentatively TRBD1 (5 bases). The V gene lost 0 bases and the J gene lost 6 bases, with 10 bases spanning the gap. The CDR3 consists of 14 residues. The germline V gene has CDR1 MNHNY and CDR2 SVGAGI (reference sequence). CDR3 residues: CASSYSAGPDTQYF. CDR3 in DNA: TGTGCCAGCAGTTACTCGGCAGGGCCGGATACGCAGTATTTT.

This clone appeared once. V is TRBV6-5 and J is TRBJ1-2, with 8 bases aligning to TRBD1. Germline CDR1 MNHEY, CDR2 SVGAGI. J gave up 8 bases and V 6 bases, and 14 bases lay outside the gene matches. CDR3 length: 15 residues. The CDR3 region is CASSPGQGPGGGYTF. Here the CDR3 DNA reads TGTGCCAGCAGCCCCGGACAGGGCCCCGGCGGGGGCTACACCTTC.

V and J are TRBV2 and TRBJ2-5; D is possibly TRBD2 (6 bases). The germline V and J ends were trimmed by 7 bases and 6 bases, with 12 bases remaining between them. This CDR3 has 12 amino acids. The germline CDR1 and CDR2 sequences are SNHLY and FYNNEI. In DNA form, the CDR3 reads TGTGCCAGCACCAGACTAGAAAAGACCCAGTACTTC. Translation: CASTRLEKTQYF. Complete variable domain (other parts from reference TRBV2 and TRBJ2-5): EPEVTQTPSHQVTQMGQEVILRCVPISNHLYFYWYRQILGQKVEFLVSFYNNEISEKSEIFDDQFSVERPDGSNFTLKIRSTKLEDSAMYFCASTRLEKTQYFGPGTRLLVL.

The rearrangement joins TRBV19 to TRBJ1-5; 7 positions match TRBD1. Germline assignment: CDR1 LNHDA and CDR2 SQIVND (reference sequence). The CDR3 is 13 amino acids. V shed 9 bases, J shed 3 bases, and the junction held 5 bases outside the gene matches. CDR3 nucleotides: TGTGCCAGCGCAACAGGGGCCAATCAGCCCCAGCATTTT. Residues: CASATGANQPQHF.

The chain carries TRBV6-5 and TRBJ1-1; D is perhaps TRBD1 (6 bases). CDR1 and CDR2 (germline): MNHEY, SVGAGI. The germline V and J ends were trimmed by 0 bases and 5 bases, with 13 bases remaining between them. The CDR3 runs to 15 residues. The CDR3, as DNA: TGTGCCAGCAGTTACTCCTACAGGGAGAGTACTGAAGCTTTCTTT. Translation: CASSYSYRESTEAFF.

The rearrangement uses TRBV18 and TRBJ2-1; D gene ambiguous. The CDR3 runs to 15 residues. V lost 0 bases and J 4 bases, leaving 10 bases between the germline ends. The V gene's germline CDR1 is KGHSH and CDR2 LQKENI. CDR3 loop: CASSPPVQAYNEQFF. The CDR3 region has the DNA TGTGCCAGCTCACCACCGGTTCAGGCTTACAATGAGCAGTTCTTC.

This clone was observed a few times. V gene TRBV19 combines with J gene TRBJ1-4, with a tentative D call TRBD1 (6 bases). This CDR3 is built from 15 residues. V shed 4 bases and J shed 8 bases, with 17 bases lying between them. CDR1 and CDR2 (germline): LNHDA, SQIVND (reference sequence). CDR3 sequence: CASSTLTGSGEKLFF. The DNA of the CDR3 is TGTGCCAGTAGTACCTTGACAGGATCAGGGGAAAAACTGTTTTTT.

The chain recombines TRBV14 with TRBJ2-7; 7 bases fit TRBD2. The V segment lost 6 bases and the J segment 0 bases; nucleotides outside the gene matches: 17. The CDR3 totals 18 residues. Germline V CDR1 and CDR2: SGHDN, FVKESK. This CDR3 reads CASSITRAGAGSSYEQYF. The CDR3 coding sequence is TGTGCCAGCAGTATCACCCGTGCTGGAGCGGGATCCTCCTACGAGCAGTACTTC. Full variable domain (missing parts from reference TRBV14 and TRBJ2-7): EAGVTQFPSHSVIEKGQTVTLRCDPISGHDNLYWYRRVMGKEIKFLLHFVKESKQDESGMPNNRFLAERTGGTYSTLKVQPAELEDSGVYFCASSITRAGAGSSYEQYFGPGTRLTVT.

V and J are TRBV11-1 and TRBJ2-5; 12 positions match TRBD2. V trimming: 4 bases; J trimming: 1 base; junction bases outside the gene matches: 7. In germline, CDR1 is SGHAT, CDR2 FQDESV (reference sequence). CDR3 length equals 17 residues. CDR3 DNA: TGTGCCAGCAGCTACTCCCGACTAGCGGGAGCCCAAGAGACCCAGTACTTC. The encoded protein is CASSYSRLAGAQETQYF. The variable domain in full, completed from reference TRBV11-1 and TRBJ2-5, reads EAEVAQSPRYKITEKSQAVAFWCDPISGHATLYWYRQILGQGPELLVQFQDESVVDDSQLPKDRFSAERLKGVDSTLKIQPAELGDSAMYLCASSYSRLAGAQETQYFGPGTRLLVL.

This chain joins TRBV19 and TRBJ2-5, with 8 bases identical to TRBD1. Per the germline V gene, CDR1 is LNHDA and CDR2 is SQIVND (reference sequence). Trimming removed 3 bases from V and 4 bases from J; junction bases left unmatched: 7. There are 15 residues in the CDR3. This CDR3 is CASSIGQGSPETQYF. The CDR3 nucleotides read TGTGCCAGTAGTATTGGACAGGGTAGTCCAGAGACCCAGTACTTC.

The rearrangement uses TRBV7-2 and TRBJ2-3, with a tentative D call TRBD2 (6 bases). The CDR3 is made up of 16 amino acids. CDR1 is SGHTA and CDR2 is FQGNSA in the germline V gene. Trimming stripped 0 bases from V and 0 bases from J, with 10 bases between. The chain's CDR3 is CASSLAPGLSTDTQYF. The CDR3 DNA reads as TGTGCCAGCAGCTTAGCGCCGGGACTTAGCACAGATACGCAGTATTTT.

The gene calls are TRBV11-2 and TRBJ1-6; D not resolved. The CDR3 is made up of 13 amino acids. CDR1 is SGHAT, CDR2 FQNNGV, per germline. The V end lost 1 base, the J end lost 13 bases, and 11 bases lay between the germline ends. CDR3 protein: CASSLATGGPLHF. Here the CDR3 DNA reads TGTGCCAGCAGCTTAGCCACGGGAGGGCCCCTCCACTTT.

This clone was detected only once. This sequence joins TRBV18 and TRBJ1-6; D might be TRBD1 (6 bases). V was cut by 4 bases and J by 5 bases, with 21 bases left in between. Germline V CDR1 and CDR2: KGHSH, LQKENI. The CDR3 has 18 amino acids. CDR3 residues: CASSLGTGIRGDNSPLHF. In DNA form, the CDR3 reads TGTGCCAGCTCACTGGGTACAGGGATAAGGGGAGATAATTCACCCCTCCACTTT. Full variable domain (outside the CDR3, taken from reference TRBV18 and TRBJ1-6): NAGVMQNPRHLVRRRGQEARLRCSPMKGHSHVYWYRQLPEEGLKFMVYLQKENIIDESGMPKERFSAEFPKEGPSILRIQQVVRGDSAAYFCASSLGTGIRGDNSPLHFGNGTRLTVT.

The chain has TRBV9 and TRBJ2-5, with 7 bases fitting TRBD1. Matching the DNA end better, TRBJ2-7 makes the J call doubtful. The CDR3 is 14 residues long. The germline gives CDR1 SGDLS, CDR2 YYNGEE. The CDR3 coding sequence is TGTGCCAGCAGCGCAACAGGGGCGCACTACGAGCAGTACTTC. It translates to CASSATGAHYEQYF.

The genes are TRBV2 and TRBJ2-7; 9 bases align to TRBD2. This CDR3 is 15 amino acids long. Per the germline V gene, CDR1 is SNHLY and CDR2 is FYNNEI. V shed 4 bases and J 6 bases; nucleotides not matched to a gene: 10. DNA of the CDR3: TGTGCCAGCAGTGTGGATCTAGCGGGAAGAGGCGAGCAGTACTTC. As protein: CASSVDLAGRGEQYF.

The chain couples TRBV5-1 to TRBJ1-1, with 8 nucleotides matching TRBD1. Germline V gives CDR1 SGHRS, CDR2 YFSETQ. There are 14 residues in the CDR3. V lost 3 bases, J lost 3 bases, and 4 bases stayed unmatched. This CDR3 is CASSWGTGDTEAFF. DNA for the CDR3: TGCGCCAGCAGCTGGGGGACAGGAGACACTGAAGCTTTCTTT.

V is TRBV6-4 and J is TRBJ2-1, with TRBD2 matching over 7 bases. J gave up 9 bases and V 7 bases, and 9 bases lay outside the gene matches. The CDR3 is 13 amino acids. Germline-derived CDR1 and CDR2 are MRHNA and SNTAGT. This chain's CDR3 is CASNLDPGGEQFF. The CDR3 nucleotides read TGTGCCAGCAACCTCGACCCGGGGGGTGAGCAGTTCTTC.

V usage is TRBV10-3 and J usage is TRBJ2-1, with a possible D match to TRBD2 (5 bases). Germline V gene lookup returns CDR1 ENHRY and CDR2 SYGVKD. There are 12 residues in the CDR3. The V end lost 7 bases, the J end lost 10 bases, and 14 bases lay between the germline ends. CDR3 protein: CAIKGESGEQFF. The CDR3 DNA follows: TGTGCCATCAAGGGAGAGTCGGGGGAGCAGTTCTTC.

The V and J genes are TRBV7-6 and TRBJ2-5; no clear D. Germline loops: CDR1 SGHVS, CDR2 FNYEAQ. The length of the CDR3 is 15 residues. Trimming took 1 base from V and 1 from J, leaving 10 bases between them. CDR3 region: CASSLGVDIQETQYF. The CDR3, as DNA: TGTGCCAGCAGCTTAGGGGTAGACATCCAAGAGACCCAGTACTTC.

This chain links TRBV14 with TRBJ2-2; no definite D call. The V gene's germline CDR1 is SGHDN and CDR2 FVKESK. This CDR3 has 14 amino acids. With 6 bases removed from V and 1 base from J, the gap between germline ends came to 9 bases. This chain's CDR3 is CASSLERNTGELFF. Written as DNA, the CDR3 is TGTGCCAGCAGTCTTGAGCGGAACACCGGGGAGCTGTTTTTT.

This chain joins TRBV28 and TRBJ2-2; TRBD1 matches 9 bases. V was clipped by 5 bases and J by 4 bases; unmatched bases: 5. The CDR3 is 15 amino acids. Germline V gene sequence: CDR1 MDHEN, CDR2 SYDVKM. The CDR3 protein is CASSKTGGLTGELFF. CDR3 DNA sequence: TGTGCCAGCAGTAAAACAGGGGGCCTCACCGGGGAGCTGTTTTTT.

This chain joins TRBV9 and TRBJ2-1; D is uncertain. The CDR3 contains 16 residues. Germline V gene data show CDR1 as SGDLS and CDR2 as YYNGEE. Trimming shortened V by 0 bases and J by 5 bases, and 15 bases separated the two germline ends. CDR3 nucleotide sequence: TGTGCCAGCAGCGTAGCTCCCGGGTGGCCTAACAATGAGCAGTTCTTC. Its protein is CASSVAPGWPNNEQFF.